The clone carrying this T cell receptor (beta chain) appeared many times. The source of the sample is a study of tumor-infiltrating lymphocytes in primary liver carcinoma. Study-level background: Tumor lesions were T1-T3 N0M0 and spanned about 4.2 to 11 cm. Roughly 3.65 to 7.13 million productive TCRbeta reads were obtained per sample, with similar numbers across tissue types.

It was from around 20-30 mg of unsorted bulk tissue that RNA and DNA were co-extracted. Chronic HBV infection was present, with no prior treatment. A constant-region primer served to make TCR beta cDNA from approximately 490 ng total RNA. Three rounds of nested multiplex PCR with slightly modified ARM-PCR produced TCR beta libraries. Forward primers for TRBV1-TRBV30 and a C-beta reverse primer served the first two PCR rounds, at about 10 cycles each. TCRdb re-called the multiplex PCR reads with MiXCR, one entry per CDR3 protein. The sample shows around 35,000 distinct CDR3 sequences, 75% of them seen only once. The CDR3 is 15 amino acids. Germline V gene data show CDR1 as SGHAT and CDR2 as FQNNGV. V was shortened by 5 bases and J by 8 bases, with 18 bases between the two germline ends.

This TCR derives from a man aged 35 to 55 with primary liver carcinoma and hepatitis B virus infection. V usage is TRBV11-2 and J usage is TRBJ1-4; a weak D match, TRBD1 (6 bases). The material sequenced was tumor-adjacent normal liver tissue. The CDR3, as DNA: TGTGCCAGCAGCGACTTTGGCAGGGGTTTAGAAAAACTGTTTTTT. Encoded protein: CASSDFGRGLEKLFF.